The rows below give T cell receptor beta chains drawn from one sample of a study of blood T cell repertoires in COVID-19. Assay: immunoSEQ multiplex PCR; the TCRdb copy retains only in-frame clones and omits some. The table records about 220,000 clones, just under 85% of them present only once. The sample comprised PBMCs or T cells enriched from blood (not recorded which). These receptors were collected from a man aged 40-49 years who had recovered from COVID-19. CDR3s include the opening cysteine and the closing phenylalanine or tryptophan. Fields, in order: J gene, V gene, D gene, CDR3 protein. D genes are given only for firm matches.

TRBJ2-6,TRBV3-1/TRBV3-2,NA,CASSHLSGANVLTF
TRBJ1-5,TRBV12-3/TRBV12-4,NA,CASGGSGPQHF
TRBJ2-5,TRBV19,TRBD2,CASSPAGGQEETQYF
TRBJ2-4,TRBV3-1/TRBV3-2,TRBD2,CATGGLAKNIQYF
TRBJ1-2,TRBV6-5,NA,CASSYGAGNGYTF
TRBJ2-2,TRBV5-8,TRBD1,CASSVGRQGYTGELFF
TRBJ2-5,TRBV5-1,NA,CASSLVGARETQYF
TRBJ1-1,TRBV7-2,NA,CASRSGGLMNTEAFF
TRBJ2-7,TRBV4-1,NA,CASSQDVIVEQYF
TRBJ1-3,TRBV7-3,NA,CASSDGTPGNTIYF
TRBJ2-1,TRBV24-1,TRBD1,CATSDWGQGVANEQFF
TRBJ2-7,TRBV5-1,NA,CASSLAGSVFYEQYF
TRBJ1-6,TRBV27,NA,CASSLEAGEGSPLHF
TRBJ1-3,TRBV5-1,NA,CASSEGTFPSGNTIYF
TRBJ2-5,TRBV7-9,TRBD2,CASSWGLLETQYF
TRBJ2-7,TRBV27,NA,CASSLKDRYYEQYF
TRBJ2-4,TRBV9,NA,CASSPGPGEGDIQYF
TRBJ1-6,TRBV9,NA,CASSAVGRGVSYNSPLHF
TRBJ1-6,TRBV7-9,NA,CASSLLGAGNSPLHF
TRBJ1-2,TRBV3-1/TRBV3-2,NA,CASSPEGTVGGSYTF
TRBJ2-7,TRBV7-3,TRBD2,CASSLRSGRDYEQYF
TRBJ1-4,TRBV9,NA,CASSGPEDPNEKLFF
TRBJ1-4,TRBV2,NA,CASSDAGAPNEKLFF
TRBJ2-1,TRBV6-1,TRBD1,CASSEGTGYYNEQFF
TRBJ1-2,TRBV29-1,NA,CSVDSPGGFYGYTF
TRBJ2-2,TRBV29-1,NA,CSVLQPTNTGELFF
TRBJ2-3,TRBV5-1,TRBD2,CASSVSSGSGADTQYF
TRBJ2-3,TRBV5-6,TRBD2,CASSRSGTSGARTDTQYF
TRBJ2-2,TRBV2,NA,CASSGHRNTGELFF
TRBJ2-1,TRBV18,TRBD2,CASSPTGGYNEQFF
TRBJ2-7,TRBV5-5,TRBD2,CASSFFSAGASYEQYF
TRBJ1-3,TRBV12-3/TRBV12-4,NA,CASSFSGGNTIYF
TRBJ1-1,TRBV6-1,TRBD1,CASSDGILRAGGTEAFF
TRBJ2-6,TRBV18,NA,CASSPVSGANVLTF
TRBJ2-1,TRBV6-2/TRBV6-3,TRBD2,CASSDRSGGRSYNEQFF
TRBJ2-1,TRBV11-1,NA,CASRTTAFSYNEQFF
TRBJ2-7,TRBV5-1,NA,CASSLISSVTGEQYF
TRBJ2-1,TRBV18,TRBD2,CASSPIAGSEQFF
TRBJ2-5,TRBV7-2,TRBD2,CASSRAGGGARETQYF
TRBJ2-7,TRBV28,TRBD2,CASSLTGLAGGQYF
TRBJ2-1,TRBV6-2/TRBV6-3,NA,CASSPQFSEQFF
TRBJ1-3,TRBV3-1/TRBV3-2,NA,CASTVTHGAGNTIYF